This T cell receptor beta chain was observed in a study of T cells in Graves' hyperthyroidism and ophthalmopathy. General observations from the study: Among clonotypes expanded in thyroid above 0.001, most were also found in blood.

Template material for amplifying TCR beta CDR3 regions consisted of RNA transcripts. Initially, a first-round RT-PCR of the TCR CDR3 employed the HTBI primer set. MiXCR was run by TCRdb on the multiplex PCR reads, yielding one entry per CDR3 protein. The sample has a few hundred thousand distinct CDR3 sequences, roughly 15% seen once. After removal of 0 bases from V and 3 bases from J, the junction contained 5 bases not matched to a gene. The CDR3 runs to 16 residues. This clonotype was seen at least ten times. Its target is unknown. Sequencing used blood. This sequence joins TRBV12-3 or TRBV12-4 and TRBJ1-5, with 7 bases matching TRBD1. The clonotype comes from a young woman with Graves' hyperthyroidism. The CDR3: CASSLAPDRVNQPQHF. As DNA, the CDR3 is TGTGCCAGCAGTTTAGCGCCTGACAGGGTCAATCAGCCCCAGCATTTT.